The 14 T cell receptor beta chains below come from one sample, sequenced in a study of blood T cell repertoires in COVID-19. Assay: immunoSEQ multiplex PCR; the TCRdb copy retains only in-frame clones and omits some. The table has around 100,000 clones, approximately 84% seen once. Sequences were obtained from peripheral blood. The receptors stem from a woman aged 55-69 years with acute or convalescent COVID-19.

This sequence joins TRBV28 and TRBJ1-2, with D maybe TRBD1 (6 bases). Germline V gene lookup returns CDR1 MDHEN and CDR2 SYDVKM. Trimming cost V 3 bases and J 8 bases, with 10 bases left between them. There are 12 residues in the CDR3. In DNA form, the CDR3 reads TGTGCCAGCAGTTTGAGTCAGGGGGGCTACACCTTC. Protein: CASSLSQGGYTF.

The chain is built from TRBV7-2 and TRBJ1-1; a weak D match, TRBD1 (6 bases). Between the trimmed V and J ends, which lost 1 base and 1 base, there was a span of 13 bases. The CDR3 runs 16 residues. Germline values: CDR1 SGHTA, CDR2 FQGNSA. In DNA form, the CDR3 reads TGTGCCAGCAGCTTAGGACGAGGACAGCCGAACACTGAAGCTTTCTTT. It translates to CASSLGRGQPNTEAFF.

The V gene is TRBV11-2, the J gene TRBJ2-7; 10 bases agree with TRBD2. The germline gives CDR1 SGHAT, CDR2 FQNNGV. J lost 3 bases, V lost 2 bases, and 4 bases had no gene match. The CDR3 runs to 15 residues. Here the CDR3 DNA reads TGTGCCAGCAGCTTAAGTACTAGCGGGGTCTACGAGCAGTACTTC. It specifies CASSLSTSGVYEQYF.

The J gene is TRBJ1-1, the V gene TRBV11-2; 9 bases are a match to TRBD1. Unmatched junction bases numbered 4, after V lost 0 bases and J lost 11 bases. This CDR3 region has 13 residues. Germline CDR1 is SGHAT and CDR2 is FQNNGV. In DNA form, the CDR3 reads TGTGCCAGCAGCTTAGATTGGGACAGGGATGCTTTCTTT. Translated: CASSLDWDRDAFF.

In DNA, the CDR3 is TGTGCCTGGACCCTCGGGACAGGGGGCGCTTGGGACTATGGCTACACCTTC. As protein: CAWTLGTGGAWDYGYTF. The chain employs TRBV30 and TRBJ1-2; 12 bases align to TRBD1. Germline V lookup: CDR1 GTSNPN, CDR2 SVGIG (reference sequence). This CDR3 is built from 17 residues. With 4 bases clipped from V and 3 bases from J, the junction kept 12 bases outside the gene matches. Using reference TRBV30 and TRBJ1-2 for the parts outside the CDR3, the full variable domain is SQTIHQWPATLVQPVGSPLSLECTVEGTSNPNLYWYRQAAGRGLQLLFYSVGIGQISSEVPQNLSASRPQDRQFILSSKKLLLSDSGFYLCAWTLGTGGAWDYGYTFGSGTRLTVV.

This chain uses TRBV20-1 with TRBJ1-6; 8 bases agree with TRBD1. The germline V gene encodes CDR1 DFQATT and CDR2 SNEGSKA (reference sequence). There are 15 residues in the CDR3. With 4 bases clipped from V and 2 bases from J, the junction kept 4 bases outside the gene matches. The DNA of the CDR3 is TGCAGTGCTATTGACAGGGGTGCCTATAATTCACCCCTCCACTTT. Protein sequence: CSAIDRGAYNSPLHF.

The chain is built from TRBV4-2 and TRBJ1-4; 9 positions agree with TRBD1. The CDR3 consists of 14 residues. The germline V gene encodes CDR1 LGHNA and CDR2 YNFKEQ. Trimming cost V 4 bases and J 7 bases; bases outside gene matches: 4. The CDR3 DNA reads TGTGCCAGCAGCCGGGACAGGGTGAGTGAAAAACTGTTTTTT. Protein: CASSRDRVSEKLFF.

The chain joins TRBV7-9 to TRBJ2-5, with 8 bases fitting TRBD1. From germline, CDR1 is SEHNR and CDR2 FQNEAQ (reference sequence). This CDR3 contains 14 residues. V lost 5 bases and J lost 2; bases outside the gene matches: 4. The CDR3 DNA reads as TGTGCCAGCAGCCAAGGACAGGGACAAGAGACCCAGTACTTC. The encoded protein is CASSQGQGQETQYF. Full variable domain (remainder filled in from reference TRBV7-9 and TRBJ2-5): DTGVSQNPRHKITKRGQNVTFRCDPISEHNRLYWYRQTLGQGPEFLTYFQNEAQLEKSRLLSDRFSAERPKGSFSTLEIQRTEQGDSAMYLCASSQGQGQETQYFGPGTRLLVL.

The J gene is TRBJ2-1, the V gene TRBV30, with unresolved D. V was trimmed by 4 bases and J by 0 bases, leaving 13 bases between them. The germline V gene encodes CDR1 GTSNPN and CDR2 SVGIG (reference sequence). The CDR3 is 15 residues long. The CDR3 nucleotides read TGTGCCTGGATAAGTCTCTCCAGCTCCTACAATGAGCAGTTCTTC. The encoded protein is CAWISLSSSYNEQFF.

This sequence joins TRBV18 and TRBJ2-1, with TRBD1 matching 10 bases. The CDR3 consists of 17 residues. The germline gives CDR1 KGHSH, CDR2 LQKENI. Germline trimming cut 0 bases from V and 3 bases from J; bases unmatched to any gene: 5. The CDR3 DNA sequence: TGTGCCAGCTCACCACCAGGACAGGGGGGCGGCTACAATGAGCAGTTCTTC. Translation: CASSPPGQGGGYNEQFF.

The chain links TRBV7-3 to TRBJ1-1, with 7 bases fitting TRBD1. CDR3 length: 13 amino acids. V shed 5 bases and J 4 bases; nucleotides not matched to a gene: 4. CDR1 is SGHTA, CDR2 FQGTGA, per germline. The CDR3 sequence is CASSERQGTEAFF. CDR3 DNA: TGTGCCAGCAGCGAAAGACAGGGCACTGAAGCTTTCTTT.

This clone was recorded at least ten times. The V gene is TRBV6-1, the J gene TRBJ1-2; TRBD1 aligns across 7 bases. The CDR3 length is 15 residues. V shed 1 base and J 4 bases; nucleotides not matched to a gene: 6. CDR1 MNHNS and CDR2 SASEGT come from the germline V gene. CDR3 DNA sequence: TGTGCCAGCAGTGAAGACGAGGGGGCGGGCTATGGCTACACCTTC. As protein: CASSEDEGAGYGYTF.

As DNA, the CDR3 is TGTGCCAGCAGCGTAGATTCGGCTAGCTATGGCTACACCTTC. Translated: CASSVDSASYGYTF. The chain couples TRBV9 to TRBJ1-2; D is unclear. Germline values: CDR1 SGDLS, CDR2 YYNGEE. The CDR3 length is 14 residues. V was cut by 0 bases and J by 4 bases, with 10 bases left in between.

The chain is built from TRBV24-1 and TRBJ1-1; possible D gene TRBD1, 6 bases. The V gene lost 2 bases and the J gene lost 7 bases, with 10 bases spanning the gap. The germline V gene has CDR1 KGHDR and CDR2 SFDVKD. The CDR3 runs 13 residues. The CDR3 nucleotides read TGTGCCACCAGTGATTACAACAGGGATGAAGCTTTCTTT. As protein: CATSDYNRDEAFF.